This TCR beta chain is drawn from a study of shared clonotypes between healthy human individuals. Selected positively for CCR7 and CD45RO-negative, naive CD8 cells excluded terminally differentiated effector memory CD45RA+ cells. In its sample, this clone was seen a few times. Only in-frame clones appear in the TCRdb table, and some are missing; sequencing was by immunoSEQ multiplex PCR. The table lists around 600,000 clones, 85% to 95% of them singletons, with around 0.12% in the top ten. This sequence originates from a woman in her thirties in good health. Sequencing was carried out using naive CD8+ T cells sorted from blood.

CDR3 region: CASSSIGGLAFF. DNA of the CDR3: TGTGCCAGCAGCTCCATAGGAGGTTTGGCTTTCTTT. V and J are TRBV13 and TRBJ1-1; D is unresolved. The CDR3 sequence is 12 residues long. V lost 4 bases and J lost 11, with 14 bases in between. Germline V gives CDR1 PRHDT, CDR2 FYEKMQ (reference sequence). The entire variable domain, with the rest obtained from reference TRBV13 and TRBJ1-1, is as follows: AAGVIQSPRHLIKEKRETATLKCYPIPRHDTVYWYQQGPGQDPQFLISFYEKMQSDKGSIPDRFSAQQFSDYHSELNMSSLELGDSALYFCASSSIGGLAFFGQGTRLTVV.